This T cell receptor beta chain was recovered during a study of T cell responses to AZD1222 COVID-19 vaccine (TCRdb year 2021). Describing the broader study: AZD1222 recipients with second doses at about 4 weeks or about 12 weeks were pooled, because spike-specific TCR depth and breadth did not differ between schedules. Trial participants were enrolled by age into 18-55, 56-69 and 70-plus year subgroups, with 148, 28 and 57 TCR-sequenced participants respectively. A total of 233 trial participants underwent TCR sequencing, of whom 207 received two doses of AZD1222 and 26 received two doses of the MenACWY control vaccine. The paper as a whole reports these results and caveats: In the small 56-69-year group, the increase in depth fell short of significance, most likely because of low power. A significant rise in spike-specific TCR breadth and depth was observed after two AZD1222 doses relative to day 0 and relative to MenACWY recipients. Only five or six AZD1222 recipients were SARS-CoV-2 seropositive at baseline, limiting conclusions about previously exposed vaccinees. Nearly half of unique spike-specific TCRs reportedly recognized epitopes outside regions mutated in the B.1.351 and B.1.1.7 variants. Participants were mostly white British and included more females than males, and it was suggested by the authors that clonal diversity may have been underestimated. Because no samples from the day 14 peak response were available, repertoires could be characterized only after the peak T cell response. The whole spike protein was spanned by vaccine-associated CD4 TCRs, and dominant responses were seen in regions 160-218 and 743-854.

As concerns this clone: The target of this receptor is not known. Base qualities are not at hand, and no much larger clone is one base apart.

The CDR3 regions of human TCRbeta chains were analyzed by immunosequencing. The source study handled its data this way. Repertoire TCRs were checked for matches against a reference library of SARS-CoV-2-specific TCRs that had been generated using the MIRA antigen-specificity platform. Breadth was defined as the fraction of unique TCRs that were SARS-CoV-2-associated, and depth was defined as the fraction of total T cells that were SARS-CoV-2-associated. Using the MIRA data, each spike-specific TCR was assigned both to the spike region to which the TCR was reactive and to a CD4 or CD8 class. Log10-transformed breadth and depth values were compared by one-way ANOVA with Sidak's multiple comparisons tests. TCRdb holds this immuneACCESS table with in-frame rearrangements only. Some clones are missing; in checked studies, unresolved V genes explain under half, and the rest has no known cause. Clone size and the V and J calls come from that table; the DNA yielded D and trimming. The sample includes approximately 120,000 clones, with 93% observed a single time. In total, the top ten clones hold about 3% of the sample.

CDR3 length: 14 amino acids, cysteine to phenylalanine. CDR3 DNA is the only sequence kept; it has 42 bases, read in frame from the first base. The germline V gene yields SGHRS for CDR1 and YFSETQ for CDR2. V and J are truncated by 3 bases and 5 bases respectively, leaving an intervening sequence of 14 bases. The time point label of this sample denotes: baseline before first vaccination. The vaccinee samples were drawn from two UK trials, COV001 and COV002, one of which was a single-blind randomized controlled phase 2/3 trial testing AZD1222 (ChAdOx1 nCoV-19) in healthy adults. For TCRbeta chain sequencing, PBMC samples from trial participants were taken at day 0 and at day 28 after the second dose.

Sequencing used peripheral blood, obtained on day 0 of AZD1222 vaccination. The sequence was obtained from an adult in good health. The sequence links TRBV5-1 to TRBJ2-5, with a tentative D call of TRBD1 or TRBD2, each matching 7 bases. The CDR3 region: CASSSRGGDETQYF. In nucleotide form, the sequence is TGCGCCAGCAGCTCCAGGGGGGGGGACGAGACCCAGTACTTC.